Listed below are T cell receptor beta chains from one sample, sequenced in a study of blood T cell repertoires in COVID-19. Measured with immunoSEQ multiplex PCR; TCRdb has only the in-frame clones, and not every one. The sample shows 120,000 to 150,000 clones, around 88% of them seen only once. The source material was peripheral blood. The receptors were sampled from an older woman with acute or convalescent COVID-19. Each CDR3 is given with its conserved first and last residue. Each record gives: J gene, D gene, clone size, V gene, CDR3 DNA, CDR3 protein. D genes are given only for firm matches. Clone size is given for some rows only: seen once, a few or many times, or a class if the clone is expanded.

TRBJ2-3	TRBD2	-	TRBV3-1/TRBV3-2	TGTGCCAGCAGCCATGGGACTAGCGGGGGCCGGGATACGCAGTATTTT	CASSHGTSGGRDTQYF
TRBJ1-5	-	-	TRBV5-5	TGTGCCAGCAGCGGGGGCCTTCGGGGCAATCAGCCCCAGCATTTT	CASSGGLRGNQPQHF
TRBJ2-3	TRBD2	-	TRBV11-3	TGTGCCAGCAGCGCCGCCGGGACTAGCGAGGGAGATACGCAGTATTTT	CASSAAGTSEGDTQYF
TRBJ1-2	-	-	TRBV28	TGTGCCAGCAGCCGTCTCGGGGGGAGAGGGACCTATGGCTACACCTTC	CASSRLGGRGTYGYTF
TRBJ1-2	TRBD1	-	TRBV3-1/TRBV3-2	TGTGCCAGCAGCCAGTGGACAGGGAAAAGCTATGGCTACACCTTC	CASSQWTGKSYGYTF
TRBJ1-5	TRBD1	once	TRBV6-5	TGTGCCAGCAGACCGGACAGGGTGTGGAATCAGCCCCAGCATTTT	CASRPDRVWNQPQHF
TRBJ2-1	-	-	TRBV19	TGTGCCAGTAGTATACGGTCAAATGAGCAGTTCTTC	CASSIRSNEQFF
TRBJ1-2	-	-	TRBV6-6	TGTGCCAGCACTCAATCTCTGGCACAGGGAAAGGGGTACACCTTC	CASTQSLAQGKGYTF
TRBJ1-2	-	-	TRBV19	TGTGCCAGTAGTATAGTAACCGGGACTTCTCTCGGCTATGGCTACACCTTC	CASSIVTGTSLGYGYTF
TRBJ1-4	TRBD1	-	TRBV7-9	TGTGCCAGCAGCGGGACAGGAACAACTAATGAAAAACTGTTTTTT	CASSGTGTTNEKLFF
TRBJ2-2	TRBD2	-	TRBV27	TGTGCCAGCAGCCGACTAGCGGGGGAGAGAGGGGAGCTGTTTTTT	CASSRLAGERGELFF
TRBJ1-1	-	-	TRBV5-8	TGTGCCAGCAGCTCCAGGGTAACTGAAGCTTTCTTT	CASSSRVTEAFF
TRBJ2-1	TRBD1	-	TRBV5-4	TGTGCCAGCAGCGGAGGACAGGGTTCCTACAATGAGCAGTTCTTC	CASSGGQGSYNEQFF
TRBJ1-5	-	-	TRBV10-3	TGTGCCATCAGTGAATTCCTAGGGGCAGCTACTAGCAATCAGCCCCAGCATTTT	CAISEFLGAATSNQPQHF
TRBJ2-7	-	-	TRBV7-3	TGTGCCAGCAGCGTGGGACTTTCCAACGAGCAGTACTTC	CASSVGLSNEQYF
TRBJ1-1	-	-	TRBV12-3/TRBV12-4	TGTGCCAGCAGCGCCAGACAGTACACTGAAGCTTTCTTT	CASSARQYTEAFF
TRBJ2-5	TRBD1	-	TRBV19	TGTGCCAGTATGGGACAGAACCAAGAGACCCAGTACTTC	CASMGQNQETQYF
TRBJ2-1	TRBD1	-	TRBV5-6	TGTGCCAGCAGCTTGGACCTGACAGGGTGGGGGTACAATGAGCAGTTCTTC	CASSLDLTGWGYNEQFF
TRBJ2-5	TRBD1	-	TRBV7-3	TGTGCCAGCAGCCCTGGGACAGGTCAAGAGACCCAGTACTTC	CASSPGTGQETQYF
TRBJ2-7	-	-	TRBV30	TGTGCCTGGAGCCTAAGCCGCTACGAGCAGTACTTC	CAWSLSRYEQYF
TRBJ1-3	-	few	TRBV5-1	TGCGCCAGCAGCCCCCGTAGCGACATCTCTGGAAACACCATATATTTT	CASSPRSDISGNTIYF
TRBJ2-1	-	once	TRBV19	TGTGCCAGTAGTCCTTCTCGCCGGGGATCGTGGGATGAGCAGTTCTTC	CASSPSRRGSWDEQFF
TRBJ1-2	-	-	TRBV30	TGTGCCTGGAGTCAGGGAAATGAGCATGGCTACACCTTC	CAWSQGNEHGYTF
TRBJ2-7	TRBD2	-	TRBV18	TGTGCCAGCTCACTAAACGCGGGGGGGCCAAACGAGCAGTACTTC	CASSLNAGGPNEQYF
TRBJ2-2	TRBD2	-	TRBV6-6	TGTGCCAGCCGAGGGACTAGCGGGGTGAACACCGGGGAGCTGTTTTTT	CASRGTSGVNTGELFF
TRBJ2-1	-	once	TRBV6-5	TGTGCCAGCAGTTACGGGGGGACTGAGCAGTTCTTC	CASSYGGTEQFF
TRBJ1-2	TRBD1	-	TRBV7-9	TGTGCCAGCAGCTTAGCTGGGACAGGGGTTAGCTACACCTTC	CASSLAGTGVSYTF
TRBJ2-3	TRBD1	few	TRBV11-3	TGTGCCAGCAGCGAAGGGGGACAGGGCCCCACAGATACGCAGTATTTT	CASSEGGQGPTDTQYF
TRBJ1-2	-	-	TRBV6-4	TGTGCCAGCAGTGACGCGGGGGCACGGGATGGCTACACCTTC	CASSDAGARDGYTF
TRBJ1-2	TRBD1	-	TRBV6-5	TGTGCCAGCAGTTACTCTGGGACAGATTATGGCTACACCTTC	CASSYSGTDYGYTF
TRBJ1-5	-	-	TRBV4-1	TGCGCCAGCAGCCAATTACAGCTCAATCAGCCCCAGCATTTT	CASSQLQLNQPQHF
TRBJ2-7	-	-	TRBV6-5	TGTGCCAGCAGTTACGGGGCAGGGGGGAATTACGAGCAGTACTTC	CASSYGAGGNYEQYF
TRBJ2-1	-	-	TRBV24-1	TGTGCCACCAGTGACCCCGGGACATATATTGAGCAGTTCTTC	CATSDPGTYIEQFF
TRBJ1-2	-	-	TRBV30	TGTGCCTGGATCGAGTGGGGCGGCGGATTCTATGGCTACACCTTC	CAWIEWGGGFYGYTF
TRBJ1-5	TRBD1	-	TRBV3-1/TRBV3-2	TGTGCCAGCAGCCAAGCAGCCGGGACAGGGGGCAATCAGCCCCAGCATTTT	CASSQAAGTGGNQPQHF
TRBJ2-7	-	-	TRBV2	TGTGCCAGCAGTTCGACAGTCATGAGCGAGCAGTACTTC	CASSSTVMSEQYF
TRBJ1-5	-	-	TRBV6-5	-	CASSTSTGGNQPQHF
TRBJ2-5	TRBD2	-	TRBV5-1	TGCGCCAGCAGCCCACTAGCGGGGGGAGGAGAGACCCAGTACTTC	CASSPLAGGGETQYF
TRBJ2-5	-	-	TRBV5-8	TGTGCCAGCAGACCCGGACAGCTCGGTTTGGAGACCCAGTACTTC	CASRPGQLGLETQYF
TRBJ1-5	-	-	TRBV7-2	TGTGCCAGCAGCTTAGACAGGGCCCCCCAGCATTTT	CASSLDRAPQHF
TRBJ1-6	TRBD1	-	TRBV11-2	TGTGCCAGCAGCGTAGACAGGGGAAATTCACCCCTCCACTTT	CASSVDRGNSPLHF
TRBJ2-7	TRBD1	-	TRBV7-2	TGTGCCAGCAGCTTCACCGGGACAGGGGCCTACGAGCAGTACTTC	CASSFTGTGAYEQYF
TRBJ2-3	-	once	TRBV4-3	TGCGCCAGCAGCCAAGATCGATGGCCTACAGATACGCAGTATTTT	CASSQDRWPTDTQYF
TRBJ2-3	-	-	TRBV3-1/TRBV3-2	TGTGCCAGCAGCCAAGAGGCGGGGAGCAGTTTTGGTACAGATACGCAGTATTTT	CASSQEAGSSFGTDTQYF
TRBJ2-1	TRBD2	-	TRBV28	TGTGCCAGCAGTCCGACTAGCGGGGGGTCCGTTGAGCAGTTCTTC	CASSPTSGGSVEQFF
TRBJ1-1	TRBD1	-	TRBV9	TGTGCCAGCAGCATACAGGGGGCTGGCACTGAAGCTTTCTTT	CASSIQGAGTEAFF
TRBJ2-3	-	-	TRBV4-2	TGTGCCAGCAGCCCCAGGAGGGACACAGATACGCAGTATTTT	CASSPRRDTDTQYF
TRBJ2-2	TRBD2	once	TRBV7-8	TGTGCCAGCAGCTTAGAGGCTAGCGGGGGGGCGGCCGGGGAGCTGTTTTTT	CASSLEASGGAAGELFF
TRBJ1-2	TRBD1	-	TRBV4-1	TGCGCCAGCAGACTAGACAGGGTCAGGGACTATGGCTACACCTTC	CASRLDRVRDYGYTF
TRBJ1-5	TRBD1	-	TRBV5-5	TGTGCCAGCAGCTGGGACGGACAGGATCAGCCCCAGCATTTT	CASSWDGQDQPQHF
TRBJ1-1	TRBD1	-	TRBV2	TGTGCCAGCAAAACCGGGACAGGGGGTTTGTTGTCCGCTTTCTTT	CASKTGTGGLLSAFF
TRBJ2-3	TRBD2	-	TRBV5-6	TGTGCCAGCAGCTTGTTACTAGCGGGGGAGACAGATACGCAGTATTTT	CASSLLLAGETDTQYF
TRBJ2-1	TRBD2	-	TRBV19	TGTGCCTCTCAGAGGGGGACTAGCGGCTCCGACGAGCAGTTCTTC	CASQRGTSGSDEQFF